These 32 T cell receptor beta chains were sequenced from one sample in a study of cytomegalovirus exposure and HLA in healthy donors. With 60 Vbeta and 13 Jbeta primers, the PCR was carried out. The data were produced by immunoSEQ multiplex PCR, yet TCRdb's version contains in-frame clones alone and is incomplete. The sample records fewer than 250,000 clones, approximately 80% being singletons. Sequencing was carried out using PBMCs. These receptors were collected from a woman aged 40 to 50 in good health and CMV-seronegative.

The gene calls are TRBV18 and TRBJ2-5; possibly TRBD1 for D (6 bases). The CDR3 spans 13 residues. Trimming shortened V by 6 bases and J by 2 bases, and 10 bases separated the two germline ends. Germline CDR1 KGHSH, CDR2 LQKENI. The CDR3 reads CASSAGEQETQYF. The CDR3 DNA reads TGTGCCAGCTCGGCAGGGGAACAAGAGACCCAGTACTTC.

This rearrangement joins TRBV7-2 to TRBJ1-2; 7 bases agree with TRBD1. The ends lost 4 bases at V and 3 bases at J; junction bases unmatched: 8. Germline loops: CDR1 SGHTA, CDR2 FQGNSA. The CDR3 length is 15 residues. CDR3 nucleotides: TGTGCCAGCAGCTCGAGGGACAGCCGACACTATGGCTACACCTTC. Translated, it gives CASSSRDSRHYGYTF.

The chain joins TRBV7-3 to TRBJ1-1; 9 bases agree with TRBD1. V lost 4 bases to trimming and J lost 6 bases; unmatched junction nucleotides: 3. The CDR3 runs 13 residues. Germline CDR1 is SGHTA and CDR2 is FQGTGA. CDR3 region: CASSSRDRAEAFF. The DNA of the CDR3 is TGTGCCAGCAGCTCGCGGGACAGGGCTGAAGCTTTCTTT.

The chain combines TRBV11-2 with TRBJ2-2; 9 positions match TRBD1. The CDR3 runs 18 residues. The germline V gene encodes CDR1 SGHAT and CDR2 FQNNGV. V lost 5 bases, J lost 4 bases, and 14 bases stayed unmatched. CDR3 DNA: TGTGCCAGCAGCGCCCGGACAGGGGCGTTCAGGGGCACCGGGGAGCTGTTTTTT. Its protein product is CASSARTGAFRGTGELFF.

Here the CDR3 DNA reads TGTGCCAGCAGGCCCCGACAGGGGACTAATGAAAAACTGTTTTTT. The encoded protein is CASRPRQGTNEKLFF. V is TRBV7-2 and J is TRBJ1-4, with 8 bases identical to TRBD1. CDR1 SGHTA and CDR2 FQGNSA come from the germline V gene. The V gene end was trimmed by 6 bases and the J gene end by 2 bases; junction bases not matched to a gene: 5. CDR3 length: 15 amino acids.

The V and J genes are TRBV18 and TRBJ2-1; D possibly corresponds to TRBD1 (5 bases). Trimming stripped 0 bases from V and 5 bases from J, with 5 bases between. Germline CDR1 KGHSH, CDR2 LQKENI. The length of the CDR3 is 13 residues. The CDR3 DNA reads as TGTGCCAGCTCACCACCAGGGGACAATGAGCAGTTCTTC. Encoded protein: CASSPPGDNEQFF.

This clone was picked up a small number of times. This rearrangement joins TRBV7-8 to TRBJ1-1; D is unresolved. Germline values: CDR1 SGHVS, CDR2 FQNEAQ. Trimming pared 5 bases from V and 1 base from J, leaving 20 bases between. This CDR3 is built from 17 residues. The CDR3 DNA reads TGTGCCAGCAGCCCACACCCCACTACAATCAAGAACACTGAAGCTTTCTTT. Translation: CASSPHPTTIKNTEAFF. The entire variable domain, with the rest obtained from reference TRBV7-8 and TRBJ1-1, is as follows: GAGVSQSPRYKVAKRGQDVALRCDPISGHVSLFWYQQALGQGPEFLTYFQNEAQLDKSGLPSDRFFAERPEGSVSTLKIQRTQQEDSAVYLCASSPHPTTIKNTEAFFGQGTRLTVV.

The chain links TRBV19 to TRBJ1-2; 7 positions agree with TRBD1. V dropped 6 bases and J dropped 0; count of bases not matched to a gene: 7. The CDR3 is 15 amino acids. CDR1 and CDR2 from the germline V gene are LNHDA and SQIVND (reference sequence). CDR3 region: CASRGGGRANYGYTF. The CDR3 DNA reads TGTGCCAGTAGAGGGGGCGGAAGGGCTAACTATGGCTACACCTTC.

The chain recombines TRBV4-3 with TRBJ2-2; a possible D gene is TRBD2 (5 bases). The V and J ends lost 5 bases and 4 bases respectively, with 14 bases between them. The CDR3 consists of 15 residues. Germline values: CDR1 LGHNA, CDR2 YSLEER. CDR3 bases: TGCGCCAGCAGCGCCTGGACCCGGGGCACCGGGGAGCTGTTTTTT. Its translation: CASSAWTRGTGELFF.

J is TRBJ1-4 and V is TRBV5-1; 9 nucleotides align to TRBD1. The CDR3 covers 14 residues. J lost 5 bases, V lost 4 bases, and 3 bases had no gene match. CDR1 is SGHRS, CDR2 YFSETQ, per germline. The CDR3 sequence is CASSTGTGNEKLFF. The CDR3 DNA is TGCGCCAGCAGCACCGGGACAGGGAATGAAAAACTGTTTTTT.

The rearrangement joins TRBV19 to TRBJ1-3, with a possible D match to TRBD1 (6 bases). The CDR3 contains 14 residues. Trimming left V 3 bases short and J 2 bases short, with 8 bases between. CDR1 LNHDA and CDR2 SQIVND come from the germline V gene (reference sequence). The CDR3 loop reads CASSMSGAGNTIYF. CDR3 nucleotide sequence: TGTGCCAGTAGTATGTCAGGGGCTGGAAACACCATATATTTT.

The rearrangement uses TRBV12-5 and TRBJ2-2; tentatively, D is TRBD2 (5 bases). V was pared by 5 bases and J by 3 bases, with 16 bases between. This CDR3 has 16 residues. Germline CDR1 reads LGHNT; CDR2 reads FRNRAP. The CDR3 spells CASGKGVRMDTGELFF. CDR3 nucleotides: TGTGCTAGTGGTAAGGGAGTGCGAATGGACACCGGGGAGCTGTTTTTT.

The CDR3 DNA is TGTGCCAGCGGCAGGTCCGGGACTAGCGAGTTCTTC. Protein product: CASGRSGTSEFF. V and J are TRBV6-5 and TRBJ2-1, with 10 bases fitting TRBD2. The V and J ends lost 8 bases and 14 bases, in that order; junction bases with no gene match: 9. CDR3 size: 12 residues. Per germline, CDR1 MNHEY and CDR2 SVGAGI.

The chain links TRBV5-6 to TRBJ2-5, with a possible D match to TRBD2 (6 bases). Trimming took 0 bases from V and 5 from J, leaving 8 bases between them. Germline CDR1 and CDR2: SGHDT and YYEEEE. The CDR3 totals 13 residues. CDR3 region: CASSLAGGETQYF. The DNA for the CDR3 is TGTGCCAGCAGCTTGGCCGGGGGTGAGACCCAGTACTTC.

This clone was observed a handful of times. CDR3 residues: CASSSTGHRSNQPQHF. The CDR3 DNA follows: TGTGCCAGTAGTAGTACGGGACATCGTAGCAATCAGCCCCAGCATTTT. The rearrangement uses TRBV19 and TRBJ1-5, with TRBD1 as a possible D gene (6 bases). With 4 bases removed from V and 0 bases from J, the gap between germline ends came to 13 bases. The V gene's germline CDR1 is LNHDA and CDR2 SQIVND (reference sequence). This CDR3 region has 16 residues.

With regard to this clone: Compared with germline, one end of the junction differs, possibly owing to a read error. V usage is TRBV4-3 and J usage is TRBJ2-2; D tentatively fits TRBD1 or TRBD2 (5 bases each). Per the germline V gene, CDR1 is LGHNA and CDR2 is YSLEER. This CDR3 comprises 15 residues. In nucleotides, the CDR3 is TGCGCCAGCAGACAAGAGGGGAGGAACACCGGGGAGCTGTTTTTT. Translating gives CASRQEGRNTGELFF.

The chain uses TRBV9 and TRBJ2-5; 10 bases map to TRBD2. V was pared by 4 bases and J by 5 bases, with 11 bases of the junction left unmatched. CDR1 SGDLS and CDR2 YYNGEE come from the germline V gene. CDR3 size: 16 residues. The CDR3 sequence is CASSLSSGRSGETQYF. CDR3 DNA sequence: TGTGCCAGCAGCCTCAGTAGCGGGAGGTCAGGTGAGACCCAGTACTTC.

The V and J genes are TRBV19 and TRBJ1-5; no clear D gene. Trimming shortened V by 5 bases and J by 0 bases, and 5 bases separated the two germline ends. This CDR3 contains 13 residues. CDR1 is LNHDA, CDR2 SQIVND, per germline (reference sequence). DNA for the CDR3: TGTGCCAGTAGTCAACATAGCAATCAGCCCCAGCATTTT. Its translation: CASSQHSNQPQHF.

V gene TRBV9 combines with J gene TRBJ2-1; 8 bases agree with TRBD1. Trimming took 4 bases from V and 6 from J; bases not matched to a gene: 9. CDR3 length: 15 residues. Germline V gene data show CDR1 as SGDLS and CDR2 as YYNGEE. The CDR3 DNA sequence: TGTGCCAGCAGCCCTCCAGGGGGCTTAGGCAATGAGCAGTTCTTC. Its translation is CASSPPGGLGNEQFF.

This chain connects TRBV27 to TRBJ2-7, with 8 bases identical to TRBD1. The germline V gene has CDR1 MNHEY and CDR2 SMNVEV (reference sequence). J lost 4 bases, V lost 6 bases, and 14 bases had no gene match. There are 16 residues in the CDR3. The CDR3 sequence is CASRSNHQGAGYEQYV. In DNA form, the CDR3 reads TGTGCCAGCAGATCAAATCACCAGGGGGCGGGGTACGAGCAGTACGTC.

The rearrangement joins TRBV6-5 to TRBJ2-6; D remains ambiguous. This CDR3 comprises 15 residues. Germline-derived CDR1 and CDR2 are MNHEY and SVGAGI. Between the trimmed V and J ends, which lost 0 bases and 5 bases, there was a span of 8 bases. The chain's CDR3 is CASSYSTPRANVLTF. The CDR3 nucleotides read TGTGCCAGCAGTTACTCGACTCCCAGGGCCAACGTCCTGACTTTC.

This chain links TRBV5-4 with TRBJ2-2, with 7 bases that match TRBD2. V lost 4 bases to trimming and J lost 4 bases; unmatched junction nucleotides: 13. Per germline, CDR1 SGHNT and CDR2 YYREEE (reference sequence). The CDR3 runs 17 residues. CDR3 protein: CASSRPRLASGTGELFF. The CDR3 region has the DNA TGTGCCAGCAGCCGACCTCGACTAGCCTCGGGCACCGGGGAGCTGTTTTTT.

The chain carries TRBV5-7 and TRBJ2-7, with 7 positions matching TRBD1. TRBV5-7 is known as an ORF, though its function is uncertain. The ends lost 0 bases at V and 6 bases at J; junction bases unmatched: 6. The CDR3 spans 14 residues. The CDR3 sequence is CASSLAEGGLEQYV. In nucleotides, the CDR3 is TGTGCCAGCAGCTTGGCCGAAGGGGGCCTCGAGCAGTACGTC.

This clone appeared a single time. This chain connects TRBV4-2 to TRBJ2-5; 8 nucleotides align to TRBD2. The CDR3 length is 13 residues. The V gene's germline CDR1 is LGHNA and CDR2 YNFKEQ. The V and J ends lost 5 bases and 5 bases, in that order; junction bases with no gene match: 4. DNA for the CDR3: TGTGCCAGCAGCAAACGGGAGGGCGAGACCCAGTACTTC. Its translation is CASSKREGETQYF.

V gene TRBV21-1 combines with J gene TRBJ2-4; TRBD2, as called in the table, went unchecked against the DNA. TRBV21-1 is marked as a pseudogene. This CDR3 region has 17 residues. The CDR3 DNA reads TGTGCCAGCAGCAAAGTTTCAACCAACTTAGCCAAAAACATTCAGTACTTC. It codes for CASSKVSTNLAKNIQYF.

The CDR3 DNA reads TGTGCCAGCAGCTTGAATGGGCGAAACACCATATATTTT. Translation: CASSLNGRNTIYF. The V call is TRBV7-8, the J call TRBJ1-3; D gene uncertain. Trimming removed 3 bases from V and 5 bases from J, with 8 bases in between. In germline, CDR1 is SGHVS, CDR2 FQNEAQ. The CDR3 consists of 13 residues.

This clone showed up just a few times. The chain has TRBV6-5 and TRBJ1-5; TRBD1 matches at 7 bases. The CDR3 runs 15 residues. The V gene's germline CDR1 is MNHEY and CDR2 SVGAGI. V gave up 5 bases and J gave up 5 bases; unmatched junction bases: 9. The DNA for the CDR3 is TGTGCCAGCAGTGGAACAGGGGCTGGGGATCAGCCCCAGCATTTT. This encodes CASSGTGAGDQPQHF.

This clone was detected a few times. The CDR3 coding sequence is TGTGCCAGCAGCGTAGCTCGGGTAGGGGGCTATGGCTACACCTTC. It encodes CASSVARVGGYGYTF. This chain connects TRBV9 to TRBJ1-2, with D perhaps TRBD1 (6 bases). The CDR3 loop spans 15 amino acids. CDR1 is SGDLS and CDR2 is YYNGEE in the germline V gene. Trimming took off 0 bases at V and 4 bases at J, with 13 bases between the two ends.

Only one count was recorded for this clone. The CDR3 here is CASSRQNWNTEAFF. CDR3 DNA: TGTGCCAGTAGCAGACAGAATTGGAACACTGAAGCTTTCTTT. The J gene is TRBJ1-1, the V gene TRBV19; D perhaps matches TRBD1 (5 bases). The germline V gene encodes CDR1 LNHDA and CDR2 SQIVND (reference sequence). CDR3 length: 14 amino acids. Deletions cut 6 bases from V and 1 base from J, with 12 bases between.

The chain combines TRBV11-3 with TRBJ1-2; 10 bases are a match to TRBD1. The length of the CDR3 is 15 residues. V gave up 4 bases and J gave up 8 bases; unmatched junction bases: 10. Germline assignment: CDR1 SGHNT and CDR2 YENEEA. Here the CDR3 reads CASSSEGTGVIGYTF. CDR3 coding DNA: TGTGCCAGCAGCTCCGAGGGGACAGGGGTCATCGGCTACACCTTC.

The rearrangement joins TRBV10-3 to TRBJ2-2; 7 bases fit TRBD2. The CDR3 contains 16 residues. V shed 4 bases and J 3 bases; nucleotides not matched to a gene: 8. The germline V gene encodes CDR1 ENHRY and CDR2 SYGVKD. CDR3: CAISGGAGEDTGELFF. CDR3 coding DNA: TGTGCCATCAGTGGTGGTGCGGGAGAAGACACCGGGGAGCTGTTTTTT.

The chain has TRBV7-9 and TRBJ2-2, with TRBD1 matching 7 bases. The CDR3 is made up of 18 amino acids. V lost 5 bases, J lost 0 bases, and 12 bases stayed unmatched. The germline V gene has CDR1 SEHNR and CDR2 FQNEAQ (reference sequence). CDR3 region: CASSPTRQGPANTGELFF. The CDR3 coding sequence is TGTGCCAGCAGCCCCACCCGACAGGGACCCGCGAACACCGGGGAGCTGTTTTTT.